The 26 T cell receptor beta chains below come from one sample, sequenced in a study of T-cell reconstitution after alpha-beta-depleted transplantation in children. Preparation of the TCRbeta library involved a method that used unique molecular identifiers. MiXCR, applied by TCRdb to the PCR reads, yields one record per CDR3 protein. The data show 250,000 to 400,000 distinct CDR3 sequences, around 25% seen once. This specimen was PBMCs, mostly from graft donor cells, taken 180 days after TCRalphabeta/CD19-depleted stem cell transplant. These receptors all come from a male patient younger than 18 who had a stem cell transplant for acute lymphoblastic leukemia, so the T cells may come from the graft donor.

The rearrangement links TRBV12-3 or TRBV12-4 to TRBJ1-2; 11 nucleotides match TRBD1. Unmatched junction bases numbered 4, after V lost 6 bases and J lost 7 bases. This CDR3 has 13 residues. CDR3 sequence reads: CASSGGQGGGYTF. The CDR3 region has the DNA TGTGCCAGCAGCGGGGGACAGGGGGGTGGCTACACCTTC.

This clonotype was recorded a few times. CDR3: CASSLSRGTGELFF. CDR3 in DNA: TGCGCCAGCAGCTTGTCTCGCGGGACCGGGGAGCTGTTTTTT. This chain connects TRBV5-1 to TRBJ2-2; D possibly corresponds to TRBD2 (5 bases). The CDR3 contains 14 residues. CDR1 is SGHRS and CDR2 is YFSETQ in the germline V gene. V was pared by 1 base and J by 5 bases, with 9 bases between.

This clonotype was seen a handful of times. The chain uses TRBV20-1 and TRBJ2-1; D gene ambiguous. Trimming removed 0 bases at V and 2 bases at J, with 11 bases between. The CDR3 totals 15 residues. Germline V CDR1 and CDR2: DFQATT, SNEGSKA (reference sequence). CDR3 in DNA: TGCAGTGCTAGAGATCGGGCAGGAGCCTACAATGAGCAGTTCTTC. It yields the protein CSARDRAGAYNEQFF.

This clonotype occurred a few times. The J gene is TRBJ2-2, the V gene TRBV12-3 or TRBV12-4, with 8 bases matching TRBD1. The junction had 7 bases not matched to a gene; V was cut back by 2 bases and J by 5 bases. The CDR3 sequence is 16 residues long. The CDR3, as DNA: TGTGCCAGCAGTTTATGGACAGGGCTGAGGACCGGGGAGCTGTTTTTT. This sequence encodes CASSLWTGLRTGELFF.

This chain joins TRBV28 and TRBJ1-6; 7 bases agree with TRBD1. Germline V gene sequence: CDR1 MDHEN, CDR2 SYDVKM. This CDR3 is 14 amino acids long. After removal of 5 bases from V and 6 bases from J, the junction contained 4 bases not matched to a gene. The CDR3 sequence is CASSARQGNSPLHF. The CDR3 nucleotides read TGTGCCAGCAGTGCGAGACAGGGTAATTCACCCCTCCACTTT.

The chain couples TRBV7-2 to TRBJ1-5, with D possibly being TRBD1 (6 bases). V dropped 5 bases and J dropped 4 bases, with 18 bases sitting between them. Germline CDR1 and CDR2: SGHTA and FQGNSA. CDR3 length equals 16 residues. Here the CDR3 reads CASSLGTISWNQPQHF. CDR3 DNA sequence: TGTGCCAGCAGCCTTGGGACAATATCGTGGAATCAGCCCCAGCATTTT.

J is TRBJ2-1 and V is TRBV11-2, with TRBD1 matching over 8 bases. After removal of 5 bases from V and 7 bases from J, the junction contained 10 bases not matched to a gene. The V gene's germline CDR1 is SGHAT and CDR2 FQNNGV. The CDR3 runs 15 residues. CDR3 coding DNA: TGTGCCAGCAGCCCGATATGGACAGGGATTAATGAGCAGTTCTTC. It is translated as CASSPIWTGINEQFF.

The gene calls are TRBV15 and TRBJ2-7, with 14 positions matching TRBD2. The length of the CDR3 is 16 residues. J was trimmed by 12 bases and V by 0 bases; bases with no gene match: 10. Germline lookup yields CDR1 LNHNV and CDR2 YYDKDF (reference sequence). The CDR3 region has the DNA TGTGCCACCAGCAGAGACCCTGGGACTAGCGGGAGAGGGCGGTACTTC. This gives the protein CATSRDPGTSGRGRYF.

The chain's CDR3 is CASSLKRAGTEAFF. DNA of the CDR3: TGTGCCAGCAGCTTAAAGAGGGCCGGGACTGAAGCTTTCTTT. V is TRBV7-8 and J is TRBJ1-1, with D uncertain. V was pared by 2 bases and J by 5 bases, with 12 bases between. This CDR3 comprises 14 residues. Germline CDR1 and CDR2: SGHVS and FQNEAQ.

This chain connects TRBV5-4 to TRBJ2-7; 14 bases line up with TRBD2. V was pared by 0 bases and J by 2 bases, with 1 base of the junction left unmatched. Germline assignment: CDR1 SGHNT and CDR2 YYREEE (reference sequence). The CDR3 covers 16 residues. CDR3 protein: CASSLGTSGRPYEQYF. DNA of the CDR3: TGTGCCAGCAGCTTGGGGACTAGCGGGAGGCCCTACGAGCAGTACTTC.

This chain joins TRBV21-1 and TRBJ2-1; no check of the table's D call, TRBD2, against the DNA was made. TRBV21-1 is termed a pseudogene. The length of the CDR3 is 17 residues. In nucleotides, the CDR3 is TGTGCCAGCAGCAAAGATGCTAGCGGGAGAGGAGACAATGAGCAGTTCTTC. Translation gives CASSKDASGRGDNEQFF.

This clonotype was seen many times. J is TRBJ1-5 and V is TRBV5-1; D may be TRBD1 (5 bases). Trimming pared 1 base from V and 3 bases from J, leaving 11 bases between. Germline values: CDR1 SGHRS, CDR2 YFSETQ. The CDR3 totals 15 residues. The CDR3 is CASSLLGEFNQPQHF. In DNA, the CDR3 is TGCGCCAGCAGCTTGTTGGGGGAATTCAATCAGCCCCAGCATTTT.

This clonotype came up a few times. The chain couples TRBV7-3 to TRBJ2-1; TRBD1 matches 8 bases. J gave up 8 bases and V 4 bases, and 4 bases lay outside the gene matches. Germline V lookup: CDR1 SGHTA, CDR2 FQGTGA. The CDR3 is 13 amino acids. This CDR3 is CASSYAGGYEQFF. The CDR3 DNA reads TGTGCCAGCAGCTATGCAGGGGGCTATGAGCAGTTCTTC.

This chain joins TRBV28 and TRBJ1-3; TRBD1 is a possible D gene (5 bases). Germline loops: CDR1 MDHEN, CDR2 SYDVKM. The CDR3 runs to 16 residues. Deletions cut 1 base from V and 5 bases from J, with 15 bases between. CDR3 sequence reads: CASSLFRDGRRNTIYF. The CDR3 nucleotides read TGTGCCAGCAGTTTATTTCGGGACGGTCGACGAAACACCATATATTTT.

The V call is TRBV20-1, the J call TRBJ2-7; no clear D gene. Germline V gene sequence: CDR1 DFQATT, CDR2 SNEGSKA (reference sequence). Trimming cost V 0 bases and J 4 bases, with 16 bases left between them. This CDR3 region has 15 residues. In DNA, the CDR3 is TGCAGTGCTAGAGATGCGGCGATGGTAAGATACGAGCAGTACTTC. Its protein product is CSARDAAMVRYEQYF.

This clonotype was found a few times. The chain joins TRBV20-1 to TRBJ2-1, with 7 bases aligning to TRBD2. With 6 bases clipped from V and 6 bases from J, the junction kept 5 bases outside the gene matches. The V gene's germline CDR1 is DFQATT and CDR2 SNEGSKA (reference sequence). The CDR3 length is 12 residues. CDR3 residues: CSAPPGGNEQFF. The CDR3 DNA sequence: TGCAGTGCCCCCCCGGGGGGCAATGAGCAGTTCTTC.

The V gene is TRBV7-6, the J gene TRBJ2-7, with 9 nucleotides matching TRBD2. The junction had 12 bases not matched to a gene; V was cut back by 5 bases and J by 4 bases. In germline, CDR1 is SGHVS, CDR2 FNYEAQ. CDR3 length: 16 residues. The CDR3 DNA reads as TGTGCCAGCAGCCCCTTCGGTAGCGGGAGTGCATACGAGCAGTACTTC. It specifies CASSPFGSGSAYEQYF.

This clonotype was picked up a small number of times. This chain joins TRBV5-1 and TRBJ2-1; 10 bases fit TRBD2. Trimming cost V 2 bases and J 2 bases; bases outside gene matches: 7. The CDR3 spans 17 residues. CDR1 and CDR2 from the germline V gene are SGHRS and YFSETQ. CDR3 in DNA: TGCGCCAGCAGCTTTTCAATAGCGGGAGGTCCCTACAATGAGCAGTTCTTC. It codes for CASSFSIAGGPYNEQFF.

This clonotype was detected only a few times. The chain uses TRBV29-1 and TRBJ2-1; TRBD2 aligns across 10 bases. V gave up 1 base and J gave up 4 bases; unmatched junction bases: 13. The CDR3 covers 18 residues. Germline V gene data show CDR1 as SQVTM and CDR2 as ANQGSEA. CDR3 DNA sequence: TGCAGCGTTGAAGTACCGGGACTAGCGATTTCGGCGTACAATGAGCAGTTCTTC. Its translation is CSVEVPGLAISAYNEQFF.

This clonotype was seen more than once but under ten times. The V gene is TRBV3-1, the J gene TRBJ2-1, with a weak D call TRBD2 (5 bases). Germline values: CDR1 LGHDT, CDR2 YNNKEL (reference sequence). V shed 0 bases and J shed 10 bases, with 13 bases lying between them. The CDR3 extends over 14 amino acids. CDR3 protein: CASSQDPGLIEQFF. The CDR3 bases are TGTGCCAGCAGCCAAGATCCCGGACTCATCGAGCAGTTCTTC.

Remarks on this clonotype: A clone one base away is much larger, so this may be a read error. This chain joins TRBV7-3 and TRBJ2-6, with D perhaps TRBD1 or TRBD2 (5 bases each). This CDR3 region has 13 residues. Germline V gene sequence: CDR1 SGHTA, CDR2 FQGTGA. The CDR3 DNA reads TGTGCCAGCAGCTCCTCCGGGGCCAACGTCCTGCCTTTC. Its protein product is CASSSSGANVLPF.

This clonotype was seen a handful of times. V is TRBV5-6 and J is TRBJ2-1; TRBD2 is a possible D gene (6 bases). In germline, CDR1 is SGHDT, CDR2 YYEEEE. V gave up 0 bases and J gave up 4 bases, with 14 bases separating them. The CDR3 is made up of 16 amino acids. The CDR3 region is CASSLGRGTFYNEQFF. The CDR3 DNA follows: TGTGCCAGCAGCTTGGGGCGGGGAACCTTTTACAATGAGCAGTTCTTC.

This clonotype was seen a few times. This chain links TRBV6-1 with TRBJ2-5, with D unresolved. The CDR3 consists of 17 residues. The germline V gene encodes CDR1 MNHNS and CDR2 SASEGT. V lost 2 bases, J lost 0 bases, and 16 bases lay in between. The CDR3 sequence is CASSERRRTLYQETQYF. The CDR3 nucleotides are TGTGCCAGCAGTGAACGTCGGAGAACTTTGTACCAAGAGACCCAGTACTTC.

The V and J genes are TRBV29-1 and TRBJ1-2, with 7 bases aligning to TRBD1. This CDR3 contains 13 residues. With V trimmed by 7 bases and J by 8 bases, 13 bases remained unmatched. Looked up from germline, CDR1 is SQVTM and CDR2 is ANQGSEA. The CDR3 loop is CSDIYPGGGGYTF. CDR3 sequence (DNA): TGCAGCGACATCTACCCAGGGGGAGGAGGCTACACCTTC.

V is TRBV5-1 and J is TRBJ1-1; possibly TRBD1 for D (5 bases). The CDR3 contains 15 residues. V was pared by 7 bases and J by 5 bases, with 21 bases between. Germline loops: CDR1 SGHRS, CDR2 YFSETQ. DNA of the CDR3: TGCGCCAGCTCTACCCTGCGGGGGGTGATGACTGAAGCTTTCTTT. Translation gives CASSTLRGVMTEAFF.

This clonotype was counted only a few times. This chain links TRBV28 with TRBJ2-7; 8 bases match TRBD1. The CDR3 sequence is 15 residues long. The J segment lost 6 bases and the V segment lost 2 bases, leaving 9 bases of the junction unmatched. Germline V gene sequence: CDR1 MDHEN, CDR2 SYDVKM. The CDR3 nucleotides read TGTGCCAGCAGTTTAATGGACAGGGTCCGCCGCGAGCAGTACTTC. Its protein product is CASSLMDRVRREQYF.